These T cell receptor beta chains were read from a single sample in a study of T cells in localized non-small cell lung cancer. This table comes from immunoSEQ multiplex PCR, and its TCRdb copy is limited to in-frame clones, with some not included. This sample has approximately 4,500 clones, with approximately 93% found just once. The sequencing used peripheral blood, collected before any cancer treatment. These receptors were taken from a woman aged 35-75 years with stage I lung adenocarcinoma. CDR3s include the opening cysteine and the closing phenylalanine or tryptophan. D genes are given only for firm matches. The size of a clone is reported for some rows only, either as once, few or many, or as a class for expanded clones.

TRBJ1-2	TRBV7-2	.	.	CASSLELGHYGYTF	TGTGCCAGCAGCTTAGAGCTGGGGCACTATGGCTACACCTTC
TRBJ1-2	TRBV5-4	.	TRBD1	CASRGQGGYGYTF	TGTGCCAGCAGGGGACAGGGAGGGTATGGCTACACCTTC
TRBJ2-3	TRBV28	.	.	CASSLRARGGADTQYF	TGTGCCAGCAGTTTAAGGGCTAGGGGCGGGGCAGATACGCAGTATTTT
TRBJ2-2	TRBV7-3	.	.	CASSPGPGGGELFF	TGTGCCAGCAGCCCCGGCCCTGGCGGCGGGGAGCTGTTTTTT
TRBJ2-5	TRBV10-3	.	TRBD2	CAITGRAGGRETQYF	TGTGCCATCACGGGTAGGGCGGGAGGTAGAGAGACCCAGTACTTC
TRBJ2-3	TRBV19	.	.	CASSEGGSDTQYF	TGTGCCAGTAGTGAAGGAGGTTCAGATACGCAGTATTTT
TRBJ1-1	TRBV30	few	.	CAWSQARGTEAFF	TGTGCCTGGAGTCAGGCCCGGGGAACTGAAGCTTTCTTT
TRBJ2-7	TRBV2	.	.	CASSEWERAYEQYF	TGTGCCAGCAGTGAATGGGAGAGGGCCTACGAGCAGTACTTC
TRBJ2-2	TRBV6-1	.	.	CASRDSANTGELFF	TGTGCCAGCAGGGACAGCGCGAACACCGGGGAGCTGTTTTTT
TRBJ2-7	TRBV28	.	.	CASSPPGNAPEQYF	TGTGCCAGCAGTCCGCCGGGGAATGCCCCCGAGCAGTACTTC
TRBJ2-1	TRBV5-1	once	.	CASSLPESGHNEQFF	TGCGCCAGCAGCTTGCCAGAGTCAGGGCACAATGAGCAGTTCTTC
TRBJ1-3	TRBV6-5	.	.	CASMELGQKGNTIYF	TGTGCCAGCATGGAATTAGGACAGAAGGGAAACACCATATATTTT
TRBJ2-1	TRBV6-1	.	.	CASSDRASSYNEQFF	TGTGCCAGCAGTGACAGGGCGAGCTCCTACAATGAGCAGTTCTTC
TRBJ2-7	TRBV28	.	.	CASSQPSYEQYF	TGTGCCAGCAGTCAACCCTCCTACGAGCAGTACTTC
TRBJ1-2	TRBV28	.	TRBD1	CASSPPDRGGGYTF	TGTGCCAGCAGTCCCCCTGACAGGGGAGGTGGCTACACCTTC
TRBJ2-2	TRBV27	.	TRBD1	CASSLPGQGSTGELFF	TGTGCCAGCAGTTTACCGGGACAGGGGTCAACCGGGGAGCTGTTTTTT
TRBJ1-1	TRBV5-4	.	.	CASRFDRMNTEAFF	TGTGCCAGCAGATTTGACAGGATGAACACTGAAGCTTTCTTT
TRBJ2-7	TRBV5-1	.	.	CANSLEKGPYEQYF	TGCGCCAACAGCTTGGAGAAGGGCCCCTACGAGCAGTACTTC
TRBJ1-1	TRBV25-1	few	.	CASSDASSAAEAFF	TGTGCCAGCAGTGACGCCAGTTCTGCCGCTGAAGCTTTCTTT
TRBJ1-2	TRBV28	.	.	CASSVAGRDGYTF	TGTGCCAGCAGTGTCGCTGGAAGGGATGGCTACACCTTC
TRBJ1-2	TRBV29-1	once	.	CSVDGQEGTYGYTF	TGCAGCGTTGACGGCCAAGAGGGTACCTATGGCTACACCTTC
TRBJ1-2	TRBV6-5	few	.	CASSYSGVGGYGYTF	TGTGCCAGCAGTTACTCAGGTGTAGGGGGCTATGGCTACACCTTC
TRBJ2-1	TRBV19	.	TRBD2	CASSMGQGGGRVNNEQFF	TGTGCCAGTAGTATGGGTCAGGGTGGCGGGAGAGTTAACAATGAGCAGTTCTTC
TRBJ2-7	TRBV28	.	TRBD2	CASSLGRGFYEQYF	TGTGCCAGCAGTTTGGGGCGGGGGTTCTACGAGCAGTACTTC
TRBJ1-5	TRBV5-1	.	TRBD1	CASKPDRGGQPQHF	TGCGCCAGCAAACCCGACAGGGGTGGTCAGCCCCAGCATTTT
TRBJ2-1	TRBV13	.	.	CASSLYRLSEFRNEQFF	TGTGCCAGCAGCCTGTATCGGTTATCCGAATTCAGGAATGAGCAGTTCTTC
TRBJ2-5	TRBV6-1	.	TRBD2	CASSDVAGAAETQYF	TGTGCCAGCAGTGACGTGGCGGGAGCGGCCGAGACCCAGTACTTC
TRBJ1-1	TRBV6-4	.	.	CASSDYPGPNTEAFF	TGTGCCAGCAGTGACTACCCGGGGCCGAACACTGAAGCTTTCTTT
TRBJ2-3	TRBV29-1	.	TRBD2	CSVEGTGRATDTQYF	TGCAGCGTTGAAGGGACCGGGAGGGCCACAGATACGCAGTATTTT